The present T cell receptor beta chain was sequenced within a study of T cells after yellow fever vaccination. Study background: Libraries from low-cell-number fractions were prepared with the SMART-Seq v4 Ultra Low Input RNA kit.

TCRdb passed the 5' RACE reads through MiXCR, listing each CDR3 protein once. The data contain 300,000 or so distinct CDR3 sequences, around 6.8% of them singletons. Study-wide results and limits: Among all clonotypes, a small share was observed in both CD4 and CD8 compartments.

CDR1 and CDR2 (germline): SGHAT, FQNNGV. The length of the CDR3 is 15 residues. The V segment lost 5 bases and the J segment 0 bases; nucleotides outside the gene matches: 3. To note about this clonotype: What it recognizes is unknown.

This receptor was taken from a man between 18 and 29 years old who received the YFV17D yellow fever vaccine. The V call is TRBV11-2, the J call TRBJ2-2; TRBD1 agrees at 7 bases. The sequencing here drew on PBMCs, taken approximately 40 days after the first yellow fever vaccination. This CDR3 is CASSRTGPNTGELFF. The CDR3 bases are TGTGCCAGCAGCCGGACAGGACCGAACACCGGGGAGCTGTTTTTT.